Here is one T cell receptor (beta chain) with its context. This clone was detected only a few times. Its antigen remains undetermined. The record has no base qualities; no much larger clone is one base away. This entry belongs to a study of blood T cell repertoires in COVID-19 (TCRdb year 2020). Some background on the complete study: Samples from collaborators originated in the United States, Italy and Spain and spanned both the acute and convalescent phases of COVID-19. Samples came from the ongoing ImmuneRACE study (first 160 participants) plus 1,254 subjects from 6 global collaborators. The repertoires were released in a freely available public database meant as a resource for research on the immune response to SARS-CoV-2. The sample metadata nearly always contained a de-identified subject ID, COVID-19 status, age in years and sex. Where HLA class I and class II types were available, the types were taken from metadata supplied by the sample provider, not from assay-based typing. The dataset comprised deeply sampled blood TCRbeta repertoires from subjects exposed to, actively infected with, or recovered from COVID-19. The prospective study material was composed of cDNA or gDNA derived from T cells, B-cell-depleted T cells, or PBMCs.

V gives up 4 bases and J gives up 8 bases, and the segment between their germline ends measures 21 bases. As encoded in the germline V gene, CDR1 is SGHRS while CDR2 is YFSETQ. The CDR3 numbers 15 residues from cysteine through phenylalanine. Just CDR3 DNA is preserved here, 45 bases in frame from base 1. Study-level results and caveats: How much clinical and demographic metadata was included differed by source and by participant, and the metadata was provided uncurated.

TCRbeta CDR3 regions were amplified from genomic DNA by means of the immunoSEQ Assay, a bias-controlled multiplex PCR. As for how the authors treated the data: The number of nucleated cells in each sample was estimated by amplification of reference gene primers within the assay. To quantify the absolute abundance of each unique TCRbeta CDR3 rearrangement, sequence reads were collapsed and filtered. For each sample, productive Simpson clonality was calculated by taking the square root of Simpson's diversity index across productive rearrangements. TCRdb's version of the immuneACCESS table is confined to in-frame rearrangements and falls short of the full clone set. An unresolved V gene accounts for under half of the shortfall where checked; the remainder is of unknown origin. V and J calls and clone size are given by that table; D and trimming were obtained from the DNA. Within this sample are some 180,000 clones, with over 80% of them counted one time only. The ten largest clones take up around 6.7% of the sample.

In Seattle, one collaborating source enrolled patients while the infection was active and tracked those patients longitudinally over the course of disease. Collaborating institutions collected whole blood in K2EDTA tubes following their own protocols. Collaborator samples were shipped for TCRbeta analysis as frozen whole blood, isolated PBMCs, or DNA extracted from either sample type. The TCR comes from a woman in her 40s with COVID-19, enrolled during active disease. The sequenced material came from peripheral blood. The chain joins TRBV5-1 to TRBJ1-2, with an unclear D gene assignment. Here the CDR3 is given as CASSTGGLELDGYTF. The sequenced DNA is TGCGCCAGCAGCACCGGAGGTCTGGAGTTGGACGGCTACACCTTC.